This TCR beta chain came from a study of blood T cell repertoires in COVID-19. Study overall: Samples of COVID-19 (acute and convalescent) were obtained from the United States, Italy and Spain.

The CDR3 extends over 12 amino acids. Per germline, CDR1 MNHEY and CDR2 SVGAGI. Trimming took 6 bases from V and 2 from J, leaving 7 bases between them. The repertoire was sequenced with immunoSEQ multiplex PCR; TCRdb's copy has only in-frame clones and lacks some. The table shows over 150,000 clones, with approximately 85% occurring only once. It was during active infection that Seattle patients were enrolled and then longitudinally followed. The source material was peripheral blood. The receptor was derived from a man between 60 and 75 years old with COVID-19, enrolled during active disease. The V call is TRBV6-5, the J call TRBJ1-2, with D possibly being TRBD1 (5 bases). The CDR3 spells CASRAGNYGYTF. The CDR3 coding sequence is TGTGCCAGCAGGGCAGGGAACTATGGCTACACCTTC.